The clone carrying this T cell receptor (beta chain) was recorded only once. Its cognate antigen is unknown. TCRdb re-derived calls from the reads in MiXCR, one entry per CDR3 protein. The sample holds under 150,000 distinct CDR3 sequences, approximately 24% seen once. V dropped 3 bases and J dropped 5; count of bases not matched to a gene: 4. The CDR3 totals 14 residues. Germline V gene lookup returns CDR1 MDHEN and CDR2 SYDVKM. This record comes from a study of T cell repertoires in cytomegalovirus infection. Across the whole study: It can be stated that public TCR beta signatures indicated CMV infection as well as a matching HLA type.

Study-level results: The ex vivo response showed dominance by HLA-C-restricted CMV-specific TCR beta clonotypes.

Sequenced sample: PBMCs, sequenced either directly or after in vitro stimulation (not recorded which). The chain links TRBV28 to TRBJ2-1, with 7 nucleotides matching TRBD2. This TCR was sampled from a human donor in good health (CMV status not recorded). Some clones in this sample may be carry-over from other donors' samples. The CDR3 sequence is CASSFRLANNEQFF. CDR3 nucleotides: TGTGCCAGCAGTTTCCGACTAGCCAACAATGAGCAGTTCTTC. The full variable domain, its missing parts supplied by reference TRBV28 and TRBJ2-1, is DVKVTQSSRYLVKRTGEKVFLECVQDMDHENMFWYRQDPGLGLRLIYFSYDVKMKEKGDIPEGYSVSREKKERFSLILESASTNQTSMYLCASSFRLANNEQFFGPGTRLTVL.